This TCR beta chain comes out of a study of T cells in Graves' hyperthyroidism and ophthalmopathy. The germline V gene encodes CDR1 SGHRS and CDR2 YFSETQ. V shed 5 bases, J shed 5 bases, and the junction held 9 bases outside the gene matches. The CDR3 loop spans 14 amino acids. Amplified TCR beta CDR3 regions came from RNA transcripts. In the first-round RT-PCR of the TCR CDR3, the HTBI primer set was used. TCRdb passed the multiplex PCR reads through MiXCR, listing each CDR3 protein once. The sample records over 400,000 distinct CDR3 sequences, under 15% being singletons. This sequence was found in a man younger than 35 with Graves' ophthalmopathy. Material for sequencing was blood. V usage is TRBV5-1 and J usage is TRBJ2-5; 7 nucleotides match TRBD1. DNA for the CDR3: TGCGCCAGCAGAACAGGGGTGTATGGGGAGACCCAGTACTTC. This codes for CASRTGVYGETQYF.